This T cell receptor beta chain was obtained from a study of T cell changes during pregnancy in multiple sclerosis. Sequenced by immunoSEQ multiplex PCR; TCRdb stores in-frame clones only, minus some. The sample contains 17,000 or so clones, 95% to 97% of which appear only once. The receptor's source is a female donor with multiple sclerosis, enrolled in a pregnancy study. Source: peripheral blood, taken in the third trimester of pregnancy.

Written as DNA, the CDR3 is TGTGCCAGCTCACCACTTGGCCTAGCGGGAACTCCGGGCGGGGAGCTGTTTTTT. It yields the protein CASSPLGLAGTPGGELFF. The rearrangement joins TRBV18 to TRBJ2-2; TRBD2 agrees at 9 bases. V dropped 1 base and J dropped 7; count of bases not matched to a gene: 13. The CDR3 contains 18 residues. Germline V gene data show CDR1 as KGHSH and CDR2 as LQKENI.